Below, one TCR beta chain is given with its context. Its antigen is currently unknown. This CDR3 region has 13 residues. From germline, CDR1 is SEHNR and CDR2 FQNEAQ (reference sequence). The V and J ends lost 3 bases and 5 bases respectively, with 10 bases between them. PCR involved 60 Vbeta and 13 Jbeta primers. Sequencing used immunoSEQ multiplex PCR; TCRdb keeps in-frame clones, though not all of them. In the table there are over 55,000 clones, 65% to 75% of which are singletons. The record originates from a study of cytomegalovirus exposure and HLA in healthy donors. Study-wide results and caveats: A later analysis showed that HLA-associated TCR beta chains had undergone more clonal expansion than equally common others. Across HLA loci, a later analysis found differing TCR association rates, with DRB1 most and HLA-C fewest.

Sequenced sample: PBMCs. The rearrangement joins TRBV7-9 to TRBJ1-1, with a weak D call TRBD1 (5 bases). The clonotype was recovered from a man in his forties in good health and CMV-seropositive. CDR3 sequence: CASSFQGGTEAFF. The DNA for the CDR3 is TGTGCCAGCAGCTTCCAGGGTGGGACTGAAGCTTTCTTT.